This TCR beta chain was documented in a study of cytomegalovirus exposure and HLA in healthy donors. Study outcomes and limitations: As was reported, the HLA-A and HLA-B alleles of most subjects were accurately predicted from TCR beta sequences. Rare sequences made up most TCRs, while some public TCRs were found in many donors. Previously analyzed data showed that most TCR beta V segments were productive at a frequency of about 87% or about 30%. Published work reported that the classifier diagnosed cytomegalovirus status with high specificity and sensitivity.

This clone was detected only once. Antigen: not known. The primer mix had 60 Vbeta and 13 Jbeta primers. Assay: immunoSEQ multiplex PCR; the TCRdb copy retains only in-frame clones and omits some. The sample includes some 98,000 clones, approximately 72% seen only once; the top ten take approximately 11%. Sequencing was done on a sample of PBMCs. This TCR derives from a man younger than 35 in good health and CMV-seropositive.

The CDR3, as DNA: TGTGCCAGCAGCTTGGATGCCGCGGATACGCAGTATTTT. Its protein is CASSLDAADTQYF. The chain couples TRBV5-4 to TRBJ2-3; D ambiguous. The CDR3 runs 13 residues. Trimming stripped 0 bases from V and 6 bases from J, with 8 bases between. Germline V gene data show CDR1 as SGHNT and CDR2 as YYREEE (reference sequence).